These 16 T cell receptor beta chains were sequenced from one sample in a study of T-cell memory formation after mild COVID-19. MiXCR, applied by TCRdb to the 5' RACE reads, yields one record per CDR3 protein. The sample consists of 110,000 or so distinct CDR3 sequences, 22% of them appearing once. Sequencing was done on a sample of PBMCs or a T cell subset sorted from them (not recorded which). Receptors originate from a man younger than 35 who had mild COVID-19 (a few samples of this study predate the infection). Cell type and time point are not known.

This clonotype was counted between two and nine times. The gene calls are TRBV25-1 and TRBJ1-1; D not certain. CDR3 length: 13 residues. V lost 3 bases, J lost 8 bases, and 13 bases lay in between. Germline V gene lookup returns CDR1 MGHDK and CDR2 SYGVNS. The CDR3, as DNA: TGTGCCAGCAGTGATTGGACTAGAGACGAAGCTTTCTTT. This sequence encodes CASSDWTRDEAFF.

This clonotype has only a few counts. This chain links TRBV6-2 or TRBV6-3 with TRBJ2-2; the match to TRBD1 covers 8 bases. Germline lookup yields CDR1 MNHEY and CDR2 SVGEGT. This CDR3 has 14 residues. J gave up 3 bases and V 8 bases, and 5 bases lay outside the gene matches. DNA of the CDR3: TGTGCCAGCTTCAGGGGGCAAGACACCGGGGAGCTGTTTTTT. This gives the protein CASFRGQDTGELFF.

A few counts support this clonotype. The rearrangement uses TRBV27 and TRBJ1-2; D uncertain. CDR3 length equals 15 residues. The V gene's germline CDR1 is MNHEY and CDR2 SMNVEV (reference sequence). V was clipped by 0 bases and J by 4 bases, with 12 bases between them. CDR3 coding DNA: TGTGCCAGCAGTTTATCGATGGCGGGAGTCTATGGCTACACCTTC. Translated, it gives CASSLSMAGVYGYTF.

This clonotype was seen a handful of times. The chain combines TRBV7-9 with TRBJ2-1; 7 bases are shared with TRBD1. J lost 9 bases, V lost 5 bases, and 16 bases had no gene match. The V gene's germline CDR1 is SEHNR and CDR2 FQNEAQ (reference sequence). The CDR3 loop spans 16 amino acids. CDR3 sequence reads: CASSIPPGTAFGEQFF. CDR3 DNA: TGTGCCAGCAGCATCCCCCCCGGGACAGCCTTCGGTGAGCAGTTCTTC.

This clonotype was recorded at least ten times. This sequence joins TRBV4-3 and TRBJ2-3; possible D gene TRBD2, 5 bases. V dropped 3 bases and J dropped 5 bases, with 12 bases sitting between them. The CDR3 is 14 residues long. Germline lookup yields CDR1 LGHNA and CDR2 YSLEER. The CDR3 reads CASSHAGEGDTQYF. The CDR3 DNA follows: TGCGCCAGCAGCCATGCCGGGGAAGGAGATACGCAGTATTTT.

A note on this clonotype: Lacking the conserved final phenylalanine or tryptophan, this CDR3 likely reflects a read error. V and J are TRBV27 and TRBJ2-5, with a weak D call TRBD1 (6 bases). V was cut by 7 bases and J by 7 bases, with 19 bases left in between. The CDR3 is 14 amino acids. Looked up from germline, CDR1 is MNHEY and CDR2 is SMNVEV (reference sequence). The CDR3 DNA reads TGTGCCAGCACCCCGGACAGCCTCGACCGGACCCAGTACGTC. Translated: CASTPDSLDRTQYV.

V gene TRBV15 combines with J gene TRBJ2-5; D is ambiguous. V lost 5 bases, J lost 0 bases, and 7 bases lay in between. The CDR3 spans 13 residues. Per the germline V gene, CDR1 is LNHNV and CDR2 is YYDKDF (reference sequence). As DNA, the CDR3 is TGTGCCACCAGCGACAACAACCAAGAGACCCAGTACTTC. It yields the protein CATSDNNQETQYF.

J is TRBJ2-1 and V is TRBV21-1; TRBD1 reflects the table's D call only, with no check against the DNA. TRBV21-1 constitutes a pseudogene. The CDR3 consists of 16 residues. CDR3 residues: CASSTGGDRVKNEQFF. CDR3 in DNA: TGTGCCAGCAGCACGGGGGGAGACAGGGTTAAAAATGAGCAGTTCTTC.

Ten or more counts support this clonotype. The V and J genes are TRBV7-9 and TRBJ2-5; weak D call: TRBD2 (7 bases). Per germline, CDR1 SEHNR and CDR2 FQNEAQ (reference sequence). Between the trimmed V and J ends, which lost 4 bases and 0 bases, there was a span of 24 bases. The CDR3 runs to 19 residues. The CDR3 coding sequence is TGTGCCAGCAGCTCGATCGGGGCGGGGGCCACATGGTACCAAGAGACCCAGTACTTC. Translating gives CASSSIGAGATWYQETQYF.

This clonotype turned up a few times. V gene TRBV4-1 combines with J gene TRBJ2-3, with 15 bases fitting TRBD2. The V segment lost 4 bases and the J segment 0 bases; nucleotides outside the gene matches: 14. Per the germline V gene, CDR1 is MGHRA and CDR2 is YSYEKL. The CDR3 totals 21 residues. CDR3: CASSPKGQGTSGGTSTDTQYF. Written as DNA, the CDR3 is TGCGCCAGCAGCCCCAAGGGACAGGGGACTAGCGGGGGGACTAGCACAGATACGCAGTATTTT.

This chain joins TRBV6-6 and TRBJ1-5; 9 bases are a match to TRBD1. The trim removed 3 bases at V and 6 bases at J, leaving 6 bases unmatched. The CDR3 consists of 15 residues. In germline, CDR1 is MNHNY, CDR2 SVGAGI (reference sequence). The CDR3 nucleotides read TGTGCCAGCAGTTATGGGTGGACAGGGGTTCAGCCCCAGCATTTT. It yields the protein CASSYGWTGVQPQHF.

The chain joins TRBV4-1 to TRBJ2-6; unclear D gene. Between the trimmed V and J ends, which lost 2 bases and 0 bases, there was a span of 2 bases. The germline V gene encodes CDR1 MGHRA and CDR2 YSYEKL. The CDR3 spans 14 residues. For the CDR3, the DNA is TGCGCCAGCAGCCAACTCTCTGGGGCCAACGTCCTGACTTTC. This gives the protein CASSQLSGANVLTF.

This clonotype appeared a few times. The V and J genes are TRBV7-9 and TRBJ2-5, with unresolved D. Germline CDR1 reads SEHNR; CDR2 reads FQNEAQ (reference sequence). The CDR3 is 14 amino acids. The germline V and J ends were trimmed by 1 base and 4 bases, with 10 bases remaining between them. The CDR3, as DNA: TGTGCCAGCAGCTTAGGTCCTGGCCCAGAGACCCAGTACTTC. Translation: CASSLGPGPETQYF. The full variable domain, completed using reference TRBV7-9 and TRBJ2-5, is DTGVSQNPRHKITKRGQNVTFRCDPISEHNRLYWYRQTLGQGPEFLTYFQNEAQLEKSRLLSDRFSAERPKGSFSTLEIQRTEQGDSAMYLCASSLGPGPETQYFGPGTRLLVL.

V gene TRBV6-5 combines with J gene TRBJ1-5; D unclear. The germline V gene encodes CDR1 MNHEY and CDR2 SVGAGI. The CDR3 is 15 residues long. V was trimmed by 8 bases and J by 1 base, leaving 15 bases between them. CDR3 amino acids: CASSPTRGSNQPQHF. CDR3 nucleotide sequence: TGTGCCAGCTCCCCGACTCGAGGCAGCAATCAGCCCCAGCATTTT.

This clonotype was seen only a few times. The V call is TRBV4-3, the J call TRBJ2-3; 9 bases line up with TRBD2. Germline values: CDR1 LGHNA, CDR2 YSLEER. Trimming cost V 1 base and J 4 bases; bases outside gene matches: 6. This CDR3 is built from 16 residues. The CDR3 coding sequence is TGCGCCAGCAGCCAAGTGGGTAGCGGGGGATCAGATACGCAGTATTTT. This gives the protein CASSQVGSGGSDTQYF.

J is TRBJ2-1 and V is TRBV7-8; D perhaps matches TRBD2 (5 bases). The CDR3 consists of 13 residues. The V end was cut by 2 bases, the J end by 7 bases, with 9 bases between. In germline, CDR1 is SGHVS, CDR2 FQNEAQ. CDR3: CASSLYGSNEQFF. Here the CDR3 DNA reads TGTGCCAGCAGCTTATATGGGAGTAATGAGCAGTTCTTC.